The rows below give T cell receptor beta chains drawn from one sample of a study of T-cell reconstitution after alpha-beta-depleted transplantation in children. Each CDR3 protein is one row after TCRdb ran MiXCR on the PCR reads. The table includes some 490,000 distinct CDR3 sequences, under 15% detected once. This specimen was PBMCs from the stem cell graft donor, taken from the stem cell graft. Receptors originate from a human donor who donated a stem cell graft to a child with combined immunodeficiency. The CDR3 runs from the conserved cysteine through the conserved F or W. D genes are given only for firm matches. Rows give clone size only sometimes, using once, few, many, or a class for an expanded clone.

j_call	d_call	clone_size	v_call	cdr3_nt	cdr3_aa
TRBJ2-3	NA	few	TRBV3-1	TGTGCCAGCAGCCAAGATCGCGGGTCGGCAGATACGCAGTATTTT	CASSQDRGSADTQYF
TRBJ1-1	NA	few	TRBV27	TGTGCCAGCGGCCTCGGGGGGCTAGAAGCTTTCTTT	CASGLGGLEAFF
TRBJ2-7	NA	many	TRBV4-3	TGCGCCAGCAGCCAAGAGGCGGGTAGTACCTACGAGCAGTACTTC	CASSQEAGSTYEQYF
TRBJ2-1	TRBD1	few	TRBV11-2	TGTGCCAGCAGCTTGCAGGGGGATTTTGAGTTCTTC	CASSLQGDFEFF
TRBJ2-7	TRBD1	NA	TRBV11-3	TGTGCCAGCAGGTCTACAGGGGGTTCCTACGAGCAGTACTTC	CASRSTGGSYEQYF
TRBJ2-5	NA	NA	TRBV5-5	TGTGCCAGCAGACTGGTGTTCGGGGTTCGAGAGACCCAGTACTTC	CASRLVFGVRETQYF
TRBJ2-7	TRBD1	many	TRBV12-3/TRBV12-4	TGTGCCAGCAGGGGAGCGGGACAGGGGTATTACGAGCAGTACTTC	CASRGAGQGYYEQYF
TRBJ1-5	TRBD1	NA	TRBV6-2/TRBV6-3	TGTGCCAGCAGTGAGGACAGGGCCCAGCATTTT	CASSEDRAQHF
TRBJ2-3	NA	many	TRBV7-9	TGTGCCAGCAGCCCGGGCGAGGCGACTATCACAGATACGCAGTATTTT	CASSPGEATITDTQYF
TRBJ2-1	TRBD1	NA	TRBV5-1	TGCGCCAGCAGCTCCGGACAGGGGTACAGCAATGAGCAGTTCTTC	CASSSGQGYSNEQFF
TRBJ1-2	NA	NA	TRBV5-1	TGCGCCAGCAGCATAACAGGGAGTGCGAGATATGGCTACACCTTC	CASSITGSARYGYTF
TRBJ2-3	NA	few	TRBV29-1	TGCAGCGTTACGACGGGGGTGGGCACAGATACGCAGTATTTT	CSVTTGVGTDTQYF
TRBJ1-4	NA	few	TRBV7-8	TGTGCCAGCAGCTTAGGGAGACAGGAAAAACTGTTTTTT	CASSLGRQEKLFF
TRBJ2-2	TRBD1	few	TRBV12-3/TRBV12-4	TGTGCCAGCAGCGGCCGAGGACAGGGGACGGGCGGGGAGCTGTTTTTT	CASSGRGQGTGGELFF
TRBJ2-3	TRBD2	few	TRBV28	TGTGCCAGCAGGGCCGGGGAGGCTAGCGGGGGCACAGATACGCAGTATTTT	CASRAGEASGGTDTQYF
TRBJ2-1	NA	few	TRBV29-1	TGCAGCGTTGCACTAGTCAGTGAGCAGTTCTTC	CSVALVSEQFF
TRBJ2-3	TRBD1	few	TRBV6-5	TGTGCCAGCAGTTCCCCGGCGAGACAGGGGACTAGCACAGATACGCAGTATTTT	CASSSPARQGTSTDTQYF
TRBJ1-5	NA	many	TRBV12-3/TRBV12-4	TGTGCCAGCAGTTCGACAGCGTGGGGCAATCAGCCCCAGCATTTT	CASSSTAWGNQPQHF
TRBJ2-5	NA	NA	TRBV20-1	TGCAGTGCTAGTGCTCTGGGGAAAGAGACCCAGTACTTC	CSASALGKETQYF
TRBJ2-1	TRBD2	NA	TRBV12-3/TRBV12-4	TGTGCCAGCAGTTGGACTAGCGGGGAATACAATGAGCAGTTCTTC	CASSWTSGEYNEQFF
TRBJ1-3	NA	few	TRBV29-1	TGCAGCGTTTCTCAGGGATCTGGAAACACCATATATTTT	CSVSQGSGNTIYF
TRBJ2-3	NA	NA	TRBV7-9	TGTGCCAGCAGCACCCAGACAGGAACAGATACGCAGTATTTT	CASSTQTGTDTQYF
TRBJ2-5	NA	many	TRBV12-3/TRBV12-4	TGTGCCAGCAGTTTGAGCTCAGGACAACAAGAGACCCAGTACTTC	CASSLSSGQQETQYF
TRBJ2-3	NA	many	TRBV5-1	TGCGCCAGCTACAGCACAGATACGCAGTATTTT	CASYSTDTQYF
TRBJ2-7	NA	few	TRBV27	TGTGCCAGCAGAGGGGGGGGGCTAGAGCAGTACTTC	CASRGGGLEQYF
TRBJ2-2	TRBD1	many	TRBV29-1	TGCAGCGTTGGGACAGGGGCCGGGGAGCTGTTTTTT	CSVGTGAGELFF
TRBJ2-7	NA	many	TRBV24-1	TGTGCCACCAGGGACCAAGCAGGACAATCCTACGAGCAGTACTTC	CATRDQAGQSYEQYF
TRBJ2-3	TRBD2	NA	TRBV29-1	TGCAGCGTTGAAAGGGAGGGAGATACGCAGTATTTT	CSVEREGDTQYF
TRBJ2-1	TRBD1	many	TRBV24-1	TGTGCCACCAGTGTAGGGGACAGGGTTCGTGAGCAGTTCTTC	CATSVGDRVREQFF
TRBJ1-5	NA	NA	TRBV12-3/TRBV12-4	TGTGCCAGCAGTTTAGCGGGCCCGGGAGGGCAGCCCCAGCATTTT	CASSLAGPGGQPQHF
TRBJ2-3	TRBD2	few	TRBV5-6	TGTGCCAGCAGCCCGGGGGGGCCCGGCACAGATACGCAGTATTTT	CASSPGGPGTDTQYF
TRBJ2-7	NA	many	TRBV28	TGTGCCAGTGAGGGGGAGGGGAGGGCACCCTACGAGCAGTACTTC	CASEGEGRAPYEQYF
TRBJ1-1	NA	many	TRBV7-2	TGTGCCAGCAGCTACCCACTCGGGCAGAACACTGAAGCTTTCTTT	CASSYPLGQNTEAFF
TRBJ2-1	NA	many	TRBV12-3/TRBV12-4	TGTGCCAGCACTTCCCCGGGTGTAACCCTAAATGAGCAGTTCTTC	CASTSPGVTLNEQFF
TRBJ2-1	NA	few	TRBV29-1	TGCAGCGTTGAAGACGGGCGGGGATACAATGAGCAGTTCTTC	CSVEDGRGYNEQFF
TRBJ1-2	NA	few	TRBV12-3/TRBV12-4	TGTGCCAGCAGTTTGGTAGGGGAATATGGCTACACCTTC	CASSLVGEYGYTF
TRBJ2-7	NA	many	TRBV29-1	TGCAGCGTTGCCGGGACATTGACCTACGAGCAGTACTTC	CSVAGTLTYEQYF
TRBJ2-2	NA	many	TRBV10-3	TGTGCCATCAGTGAGTCTATGGGGGACCTCAACACCGGGGAGCTGTTTTTT	CAISESMGDLNTGELFF
TRBJ1-5	NA	many	TRBV6-2/TRBV6-3	TGTGCCAGCAGTTACTCAAGGGGACAGCCCCAGCATTTT	CASSYSRGQPQHF
TRBJ2-2	NA	once	TRBV12-3/TRBV12-4	TGTGCCAGCAGTCCGGGCCCCGACGGGGAGCTGTTTTTT	CASSPGPDGELFF
TRBJ2-5	NA	few	TRBV10-3	TGTGCCATCAGTGAGGTAGGGGCCTTGGAGACCCAGTACTTC	CAISEVGALETQYF
TRBJ2-1	TRBD1	once	TRBV7-7	TGTGCTAGCAGCCCTGACAGGGGCACCTACAATGAGCAGTTCTTC	CASSPDRGTYNEQFF
TRBJ2-1	NA	few	TRBV6-6	TGTGCCAGCAGTTACTGGGACCGGGACAAACCGTTCTTC	CASSYWDRDKPFF